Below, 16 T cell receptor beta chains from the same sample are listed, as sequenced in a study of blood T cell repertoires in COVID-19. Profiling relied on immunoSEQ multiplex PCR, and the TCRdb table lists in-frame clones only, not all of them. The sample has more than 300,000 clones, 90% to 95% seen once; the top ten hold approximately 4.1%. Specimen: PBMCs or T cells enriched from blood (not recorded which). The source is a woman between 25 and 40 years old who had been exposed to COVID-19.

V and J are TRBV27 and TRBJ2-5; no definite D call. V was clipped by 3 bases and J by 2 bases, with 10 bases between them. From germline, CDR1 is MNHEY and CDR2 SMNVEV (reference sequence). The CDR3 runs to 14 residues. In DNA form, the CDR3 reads TGTGCCAGCAGTTTTTGGGCCCTACAAGAGACCCAGTACTTC. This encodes CASSFWALQETQYF.

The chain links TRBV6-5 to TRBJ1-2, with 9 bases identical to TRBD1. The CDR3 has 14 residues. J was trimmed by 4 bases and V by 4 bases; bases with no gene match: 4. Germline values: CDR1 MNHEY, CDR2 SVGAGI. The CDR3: CASSSDRGGYGYTF. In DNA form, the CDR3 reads TGTGCCAGCAGTTCGGACAGGGGAGGCTATGGCTACACCTTC.

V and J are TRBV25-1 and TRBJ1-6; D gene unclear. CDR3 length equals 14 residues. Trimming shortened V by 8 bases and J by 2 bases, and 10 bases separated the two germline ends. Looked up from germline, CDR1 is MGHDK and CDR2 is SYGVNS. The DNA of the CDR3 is TGTGCCAGCGGACCCGGGGCCTATAATTCACCCCTCCACTTT. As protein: CASGPGAYNSPLHF.

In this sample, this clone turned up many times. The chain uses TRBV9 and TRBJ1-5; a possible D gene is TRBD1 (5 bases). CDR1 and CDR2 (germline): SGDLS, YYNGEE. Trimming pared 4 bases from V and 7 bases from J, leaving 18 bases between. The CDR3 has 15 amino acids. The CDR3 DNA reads TGTGCCAGCAGCCCGGGTTGGGGCACCAGCCAGCCCCAGCATTTT. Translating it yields CASSPGWGTSQPQHF.

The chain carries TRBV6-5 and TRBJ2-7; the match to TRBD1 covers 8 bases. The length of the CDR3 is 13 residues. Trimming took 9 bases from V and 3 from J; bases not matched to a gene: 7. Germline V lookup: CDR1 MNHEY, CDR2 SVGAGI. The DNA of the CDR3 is TGTGCCAGTACAGGGGGTGGGGGCTACGAGCAGTACTTC. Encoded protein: CASTGGGGYEQYF.

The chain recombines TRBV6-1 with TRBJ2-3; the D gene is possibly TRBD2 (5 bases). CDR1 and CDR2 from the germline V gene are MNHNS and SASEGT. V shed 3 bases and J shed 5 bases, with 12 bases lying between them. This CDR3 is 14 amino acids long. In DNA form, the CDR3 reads TGTGCCAGCAGTGAGTCTAGCTTCGTAGATACGCAGTATTTT. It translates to CASSESSFVDTQYF.

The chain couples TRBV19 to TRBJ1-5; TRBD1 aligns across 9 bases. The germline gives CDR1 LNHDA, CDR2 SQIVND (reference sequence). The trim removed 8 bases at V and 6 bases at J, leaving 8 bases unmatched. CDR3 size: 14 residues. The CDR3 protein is CASRTTGGGQPQHF. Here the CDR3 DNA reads TGTGCCAGTCGCACTACAGGGGGCGGTCAGCCCCAGCATTTT.

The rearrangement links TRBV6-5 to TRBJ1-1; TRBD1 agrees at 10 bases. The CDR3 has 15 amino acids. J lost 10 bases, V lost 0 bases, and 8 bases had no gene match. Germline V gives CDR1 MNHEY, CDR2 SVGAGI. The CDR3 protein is CASSYSRRQGARAFF. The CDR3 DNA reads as TGTGCCAGCAGTTACTCGCGGCGACAGGGGGCGAGAGCTTTCTTT.

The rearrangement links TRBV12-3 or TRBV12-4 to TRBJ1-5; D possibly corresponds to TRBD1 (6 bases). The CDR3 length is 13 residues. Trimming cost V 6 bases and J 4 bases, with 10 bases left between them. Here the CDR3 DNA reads TGTGCCAGCAGCCCGACAGGAAATCAGCCCCAGCATTTT. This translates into CASSPTGNQPQHF.

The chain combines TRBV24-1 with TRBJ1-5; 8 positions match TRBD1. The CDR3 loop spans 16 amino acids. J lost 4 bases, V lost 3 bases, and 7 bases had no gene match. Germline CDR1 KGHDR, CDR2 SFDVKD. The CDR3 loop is CATSDGRTGSNQPQHF. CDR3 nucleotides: TGTGCCACCAGTGATGGAAGGACAGGGAGTAATCAGCCCCAGCATTTT.

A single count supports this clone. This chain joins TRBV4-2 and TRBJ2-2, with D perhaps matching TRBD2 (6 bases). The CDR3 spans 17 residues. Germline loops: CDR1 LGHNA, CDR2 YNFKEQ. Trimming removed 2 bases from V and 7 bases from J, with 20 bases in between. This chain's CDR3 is CASSQPLATNLGGELFF. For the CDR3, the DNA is TGTGCCAGCAGCCAACCTCTAGCGACCAATCTGGGCGGGGAGCTGTTTTTT.

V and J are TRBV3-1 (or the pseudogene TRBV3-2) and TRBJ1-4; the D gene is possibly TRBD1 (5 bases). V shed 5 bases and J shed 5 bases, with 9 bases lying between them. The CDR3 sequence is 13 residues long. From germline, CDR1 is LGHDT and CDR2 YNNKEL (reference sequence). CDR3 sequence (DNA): TGTGCCAGCAGCGCATCAGGGAATGAAAAACTGTTTTTT. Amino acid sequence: CASSASGNEKLFF.

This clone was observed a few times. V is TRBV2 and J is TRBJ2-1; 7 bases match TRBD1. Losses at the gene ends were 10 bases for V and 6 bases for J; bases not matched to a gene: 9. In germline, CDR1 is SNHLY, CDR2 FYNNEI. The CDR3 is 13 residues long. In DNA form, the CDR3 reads TGTGCCACTTACGACAGGGATGTCAATGAGCAGTTCTTC. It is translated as CATYDRDVNEQFF.

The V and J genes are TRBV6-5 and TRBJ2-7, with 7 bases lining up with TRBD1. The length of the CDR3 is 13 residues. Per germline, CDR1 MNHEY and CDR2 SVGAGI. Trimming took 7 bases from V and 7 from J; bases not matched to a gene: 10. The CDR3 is CASTIQGKGEQYF. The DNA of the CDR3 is TGTGCCAGCACCATACAGGGGAAGGGGGAGCAGTACTTC.

The CDR3 sequence: CASSLAGLGSYNEQFF. DNA for the CDR3: TGTGCCAGCAGCTTAGCGGGGTTAGGGTCCTACAATGAGCAGTTCTTC. V gene TRBV11-3 combines with J gene TRBJ2-1, with a possible D match to TRBD2 (5 bases). Trimming took off 1 base at V and 1 base at J, with 11 bases between the two ends. The CDR3 runs to 16 residues. Looked up from germline, CDR1 is SGHNT and CDR2 is YENEEA.

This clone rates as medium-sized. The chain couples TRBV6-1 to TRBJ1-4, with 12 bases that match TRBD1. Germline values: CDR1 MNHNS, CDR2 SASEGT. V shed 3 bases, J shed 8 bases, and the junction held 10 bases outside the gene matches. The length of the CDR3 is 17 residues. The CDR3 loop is CASSDWRDRGPGEKLFF. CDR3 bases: TGTGCCAGCAGTGATTGGCGGGACAGGGGGCCCGGGGAAAAACTGTTTTTT.